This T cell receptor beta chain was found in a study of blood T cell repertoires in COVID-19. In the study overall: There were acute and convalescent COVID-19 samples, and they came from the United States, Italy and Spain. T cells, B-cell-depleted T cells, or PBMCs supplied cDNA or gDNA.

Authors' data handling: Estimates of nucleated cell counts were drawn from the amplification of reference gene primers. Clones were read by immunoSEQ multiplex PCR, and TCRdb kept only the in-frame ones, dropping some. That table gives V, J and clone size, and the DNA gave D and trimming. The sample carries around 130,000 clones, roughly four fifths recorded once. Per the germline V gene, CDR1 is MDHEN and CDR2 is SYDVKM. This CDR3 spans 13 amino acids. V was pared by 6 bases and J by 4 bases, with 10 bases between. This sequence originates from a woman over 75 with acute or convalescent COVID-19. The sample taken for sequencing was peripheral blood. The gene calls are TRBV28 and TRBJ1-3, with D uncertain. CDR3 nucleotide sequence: TGTGCCAGCAGGATCCAGACAGGAAACACCATATATTTT. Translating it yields CASRIQTGNTIYF.